This is a list of T cell receptor beta chains from one sample in a study of a mutant IDH1 vaccine in newly diagnosed glioma. Only in-frame clones appear in the TCRdb table, and some are missing; sequencing was by immunoSEQ multiplex PCR. Of 85,000 to 100,000 clones in the sample, roughly 90% were seen once. Sequencing was performed on PBMCs, taken from a glioma patient treated with radiotherapy, temozolomide or both. These receptors were collected from a woman aged 50 to 65 with glioma. The CDR3 runs from the conserved cysteine through the conserved F or W. A D gene is named only where the DNA matches it firmly. Clone size is given for some rows only: seen once, a few or many times, or a class if the clone is expanded.

J: TRBJ2-2; V: TRBV30; D: TRBD2; size: once; CDR3: CAWRGSRSGRTNTGELFF; DNA: TGTGCCTGGAGGGGCAGTCGTAGCGGGAGGACAAACACCGGGGAGCTGTTTTTT
J: TRBJ1-4; V: TRBV6-5; D: NA; size: NA; CDR3: CASSLTGPGEKLFF; DNA: TGTGCCAGCAGCCTCACAGGTCCCGGTGAAAAACTGTTTTTT
J: TRBJ1-4; V: TRBV2; D: NA; size: few; CDR3: CASGGTDEKLFF; DNA: TGTGCCAGCGGGGGCACGGATGAAAAACTGTTTTTT
J: TRBJ1-5; V: TRBV28; D: NA; size: NA; CDR3: CASSFGTLSNQPQHF; DNA: TGTGCCAGCAGTTTCGGGACTCTTAGCAATCAGCCCCAGCATTTT
J: TRBJ2-5; V: TRBV7-8; D: TRBD1; size: NA; CDR3: CASSAYSGTGEMETQYF; DNA: TGTGCCAGCAGCGCGTACTCCGGGACAGGGGAGATGGAGACCCAGTACTTC
J: TRBJ1-1; V: TRBV7-7; D: NA; size: NA; CDR3: CASSSTGWRLNTEAFF; DNA: TGTGCTAGCAGCTCTACAGGGTGGAGGTTGAACACTGAAGCTTTCTTT
J: TRBJ2-5; V: TRBV30; D: NA; size: NA; CDR3: CAWSVGGNQETQYF; DNA: TGTGCCTGGAGTGTTGGCGGGAACCAAGAGACCCAGTACTTC
J: TRBJ1-5; V: TRBV28; D: TRBD1; size: NA; CDR3: CASRQGDRTNQPQHF; DNA: TGTGCCAGCCGCCAAGGGGACAGGACTAATCAGCCCCAGCATTTT
J: TRBJ1-2; V: TRBV2; D: NA; size: NA; CDR3: CASIGRDYGYTF; DNA: TGTGCCAGCATCGGCAGGGACTATGGCTACACCTTC
J: TRBJ1-1; V: TRBV6-5; D: NA; size: NA; CDR3: CASSWDWNTEAFF; DNA: TGTGCCAGCAGTTGGGACTGGAACACTGAAGCTTTCTTT
J: TRBJ1-2; V: TRBV7-9; D: NA; size: NA; CDR3: CASSSHRVSSFYGYTF; DNA: TGTGCCAGCAGCTCCCACAGGGTCTCGTCCTTCTATGGCTACACCTTC
J: TRBJ2-7; V: TRBV28; D: NA; size: NA; CDR3: CASTPGLVSYEQYF; DNA: TGTGCCAGCACCCCGGGGCTAGTCTCGTACGAGCAGTACTTC
J: TRBJ2-7; V: TRBV27; D: NA; size: NA; CDR3: CASSKLGSTYEQYF; DNA: TGTGCCAGCAGCAAGTTAGGGAGTACCTACGAGCAGTACTTC
J: TRBJ2-7; V: TRBV11-2; D: TRBD1; size: once; CDR3: CASSPLRGQVAEQYF; DNA: TGTGCCAGCAGCCCCCTGCGTGGACAGGTGGCCGAGCAGTACTTC
J: TRBJ1-1; V: TRBV11-2; D: NA; size: NA; CDR3: CASSLGYPWGMNTEAFF; DNA: TGTGCCAGCAGCTTAGGTTACCCGTGGGGGATGAACACTGAAGCTTTCTTT
J: TRBJ2-1; V: TRBV7-3; D: TRBD2; size: NA; CDR3: CASSLVAGAVYEQFF; DNA: TGTGCCAGCAGCTTGGTCGCGGGAGCCGTTTATGAGCAGTTCTTC
J: TRBJ1-3; V: TRBV25-1; D: NA; size: NA; CDR3: CASSEAQGYGNTIYF; DNA: TGTGCCAGCAGTGAGGCGCAGGGGTATGGAAACACCATATATTTT
J: TRBJ2-5; V: TRBV9; D: TRBD2; size: NA; CDR3: CASSTRGEEETQYF; DNA: TGTGCCAGCAGCACGCGGGGGGAGGAGGAGACCCAGTACTTC
J: TRBJ1-1; V: TRBV19; D: NA; size: NA; CDR3: CASTSDRYTEAFF; DNA: TGTGCCAGCACCTCTGACAGATACACTGAAGCTTTCTTT
J: TRBJ2-5; V: TRBV19; D: TRBD2; size: NA; CDR3: CASSVGGLAGSETQYF; DNA: TGTGCCAGTAGTGTCGGGGGACTAGCGGGATCCGAGACCCAGTACTTC
J: TRBJ2-7; V: TRBV15; D: TRBD1; size: NA; CDR3: CATSRGDRGYEQYF; DNA: TGTGCCACCAGCAGAGGGGACAGGGGATACGAGCAGTACTTC
J: TRBJ2-1; V: TRBV7-9; D: TRBD2; size: NA; CDR3: CASSLRTSGYNEQFF; DNA: TGTGCCAGCAGCTTGAGGACTAGCGGTTACAATGAGCAGTTCTTC
J: TRBJ1-6; V: TRBV27; D: TRBD1; size: NA; CDR3: CASNRQGPNSPLHF; DNA: TGTGCCAGCAATAGACAGGGGCCCAATTCACCCCTCCACTTT
J: TRBJ2-1; V: TRBV10-3; D: TRBD2; size: NA; CDR3: CAISEREGDNEQFF; DNA: TGTGCCATCAGTGAGCGGGAGGGAGACAATGAGCAGTTCTTC
J: TRBJ1-6; V: TRBV27; D: NA; size: NA; CDR3: CASSRASPISPLHF; DNA: TGTGCCAGCAGTAGGGCCAGCCCAATCTCACCCCTCCACTTT
J: TRBJ1-2; V: TRBV7-8; D: TRBD1; size: NA; CDR3: CASSLAETGRLSGYTF; DNA: TGTGCCAGCAGCTTAGCGGAGACAGGGAGGCTGAGTGGCTACACCTTC
J: TRBJ1-4; V: TRBV11-2; D: NA; size: NA; CDR3: CASSLDVGGREKLFF; DNA: TGTGCCAGCAGCTTAGATGTCGGGGGACGCGAAAAACTGTTTTTT
J: TRBJ2-4; V: TRBV27; D: TRBD2; size: NA; CDR3: CASSLRGAVNIQYF; DNA: TGTGCCAGCAGTTTGCGGGGGGCCGTAAACATTCAGTACTTC
J: TRBJ2-3; V: TRBV18; D: NA; size: NA; CDR3: CASSPPSGVGTDTQYF; DNA: TGTGCCAGCTCACCACCCTCAGGGGTCGGCACAGATACGCAGTATTTT
J: TRBJ1-6; V: TRBV2; D: NA; size: NA; CDR3: CATQATGTNSPLHF; DNA: TGTGCCACCCAAGCAACAGGGACTAATTCACCCCTCCACTTT
J: TRBJ2-1; V: TRBV7-9; D: TRBD2; size: once; CDR3: CASSLALAGVGNEQFF; DNA: TGTGCCAGCAGCTTAGCCCTAGCGGGAGTGGGCAATGAGCAGTTCTTC
J: TRBJ1-2; V: TRBV7-8; D: TRBD1; size: NA; CDR3: CASSTRTGTNYGYTF; DNA: TGTGCCAGCAGCACCCGGACAGGGACTAACTATGGCTACACCTTC
J: TRBJ2-7; V: TRBV2; D: TRBD2; size: NA; CDR3: CASTRLAGDEQYF; DNA: TGTGCCAGCACTAGACTAGCAGGCGACGAGCAGTACTTC
J: TRBJ2-6; V: TRBV7-9; D: NA; size: NA; CDR3: CASSLTGANVLTF; DNA: TGTGCCAGCAGCTTAACGGGGGCCAACGTCCTGACTTTC
J: TRBJ2-5; V: TRBV5-1; D: NA; size: NA; CDR3: CASSPPGETQYF; DNA: TGCGCCAGCAGCCCTCCCGGGGAGACCCAGTACTTC
J: TRBJ1-1; V: TRBV19; D: NA; size: NA; CDR3: CASSNFNREAFF; DNA: TGTGCCAGTAGTAACTTCAACAGGGAAGCTTTCTTT
J: TRBJ1-5; V: TRBV5-6; D: NA; size: NA; CDR3: CASSLLGGEPQHF; DNA: TGTGCCAGCAGCTTGTTGGGGGGAGAGCCCCAGCATTTT
J: TRBJ1-2; V: TRBV28; D: TRBD1; size: NA; CDR3: CASLQGAYYGYTF; DNA: TGTGCCAGCTTACAGGGGGCCTACTATGGCTACACCTTC
J: TRBJ2-1; V: TRBV5-1; D: NA; size: NA; CDR3: CASSPGFPLSGNEQFF; DNA: TGCGCCAGCAGCCCGGGGTTTCCCCTCAGTGGCAATGAGCAGTTCTTC